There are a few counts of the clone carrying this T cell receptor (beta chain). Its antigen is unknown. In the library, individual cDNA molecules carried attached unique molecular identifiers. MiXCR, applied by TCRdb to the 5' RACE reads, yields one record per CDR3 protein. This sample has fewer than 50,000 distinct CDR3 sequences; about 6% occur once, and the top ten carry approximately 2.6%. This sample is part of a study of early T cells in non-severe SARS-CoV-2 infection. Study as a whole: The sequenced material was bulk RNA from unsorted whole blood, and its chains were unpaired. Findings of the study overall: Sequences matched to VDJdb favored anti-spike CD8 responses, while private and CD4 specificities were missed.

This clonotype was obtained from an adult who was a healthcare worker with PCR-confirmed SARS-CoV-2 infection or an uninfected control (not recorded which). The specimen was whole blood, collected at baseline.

In nucleotides, the CDR3 is TGTGCCATCAGTGAGTCTACTACAGGGGTGGGGATGCAGTACTTC. Encoded protein: CAISESTTGVGMQYF. The chain carries TRBV10-3 and TRBJ2-7; 7 positions match TRBD1. V shed 0 bases and J 9 bases; nucleotides not matched to a gene: 11. The CDR3 is 15 residues long. The germline CDR1 and CDR2 sequences are ENHRY and SYGVKD.